One and the same sample provided the 10 T cell receptor beta chains below, sequenced in a study of cytomegalovirus exposure and HLA in healthy donors. Primers included in the PCR were 60 Vbeta and 13 Jbeta primers. The data were produced by immunoSEQ multiplex PCR, yet TCRdb's version contains in-frame clones alone and is incomplete. Among 120,000 to 150,000 clones listed, about 84% were seen once. Sample: PBMCs. Receptors were obtained from a male donor in good health and CMV-seronegative.

This chain uses TRBV5-1 with TRBJ2-1, with TRBD2 matching over 9 bases. The CDR3 is 17 residues long. J gave up 0 bases and V 0 bases, and 4 bases lay outside the gene matches. Germline V CDR1 and CDR2: SGHRS, YFSETQ. CDR3 in DNA: TGCGCCAGCAGCTTGGTTCCTAGCGGGATCTCCTACAATGAGCAGTTCTTC. It codes for CASSLVPSGISYNEQFF.

The chain recombines TRBV7-6 with TRBJ2-1; the D gene is possibly TRBD1 (5 bases). CDR1 SGHVS and CDR2 FNYEAQ come from the germline V gene. V was cut by 5 bases and J by 6 bases, with 20 bases left in between. The CDR3 covers 16 residues. CDR3 in amino acids: CASSQRRQGLGNEQFF. CDR3 DNA: TGTGCCAGCAGCCAAAGGCGGCAGGGTCTGGGCAATGAGCAGTTCTTC.

The J gene is TRBJ2-1, the V gene TRBV14; TRBD2 matches at 11 bases. Germline V gene lookup returns CDR1 SGHDN and CDR2 FVKESK. Losses at the gene ends were 5 bases for V and 7 bases for J; bases not matched to a gene: 10. The CDR3 sequence is 16 residues long. The CDR3: CASSSLAGESKNEQFF. The CDR3 DNA follows: TGTGCCAGCAGCTCACTAGCGGGAGAGTCAAAAAATGAGCAGTTCTTC.

This sequence joins TRBV6-5 and TRBJ2-7, with a weak D call TRBD1 (5 bases). This CDR3 comprises 14 residues. The V gene lost 2 bases and the J gene lost 9 bases, with 17 bases spanning the gap. Germline V gene sequence: CDR1 MNHEY, CDR2 SVGAGI. The CDR3 sequence is CASSYVQSPQGQYF. The CDR3, as DNA: TGTGCCAGCAGTTACGTCCAGAGTCCCCAGGGGCAGTACTTC.

The CDR3 is CASQIYYFRDRGAGGTDTQYF. The DNA for the CDR3 is TGTGCCAGCCAAATTTATTATTTCCGGGACAGGGGTGCAGGGGGCACAGATACGCAGTATTTT. This chain connects TRBV28 to TRBJ2-3; 10 bases fit TRBD1. This CDR3 region has 21 residues. CDR1 is MDHEN and CDR2 is SYDVKM in the germline V gene. V lost 8 bases and J lost 1; bases outside the gene matches: 24.

This sequence joins TRBV10-3 and TRBJ2-5; 8 bases are a match to TRBD2. The germline gives CDR1 ENHRY, CDR2 SYGVKD. The trim removed 10 bases at V and 2 bases at J, leaving 9 bases unmatched. This CDR3 is 14 amino acids long. CDR3 DNA: TGTGCCACCACCCGCGGGGGGCTACAAGAGACCCAGTACTTC. The encoded protein is CATTRGGLQETQYF.

The chain links TRBV9 to TRBJ2-7, with TRBD2 matching over 7 bases. CDR1 is SGDLS and CDR2 is YYNGEE in the germline V gene. The CDR3 consists of 14 residues. The junction had 5 bases not matched to a gene; V was cut back by 3 bases and J by 2 bases. CDR3 DNA: TGTGCCAGCAGCGCTCGGGACTACACCTACGAGCAGTACTTC. Translation gives CASSARDYTYEQYF. The full variable domain, completed using reference TRBV9 and TRBJ2-7, is DSGVTQTPKHLITATGQRVTLRCSPRSGDLSVYWYQQSLDQGLQFLIQYYNGEERAKGNILERFSAQQFPDLHSELNLSSLELGDSALYFCASSARDYTYEQYFGPGTRLTVT.

The chain uses TRBV7-3 and TRBJ2-5, with D possibly being TRBD2 (5 bases). CDR1 and CDR2 from the germline V gene are SGHTA and FQGTGA. The germline V and J ends were trimmed by 3 bases and 4 bases, with 9 bases remaining between them. The CDR3 is 13 amino acids. CDR3 nucleotide sequence: TGTGCCAGCAGCTTTGGAGGAGGAGAGACCCAGTACTTC. It translates to CASSFGGGETQYF.

This rearrangement joins TRBV7-6 to TRBJ2-2, with 10 bases lining up with TRBD2. CDR1 and CDR2 from the germline V gene are SGHVS and FNYEAQ. V was pared by 4 bases and J by 6 bases, with 8 bases of the junction left unmatched. The CDR3 totals 16 residues. The CDR3 DNA follows: TGTGCCAGCAGCTCTGAGACTAGCGGGCTCGCCGGGGAGCTGTTTTTT. It encodes CASSSETSGLAGELFF.

The J gene is TRBJ1-2, the V gene TRBV2, with a possible D match to TRBD1 (6 bases). The germline V gene encodes CDR1 SNHLY and CDR2 FYNNEI. CDR3 length: 15 amino acids. Trimming removed 5 bases from V and 5 bases from J, with 18 bases in between. In DNA, the CDR3 is TGTGCCAGCAGTCCAGTGCGGGGGGCAGGGTATGGCTACACCTTC. It encodes CASSPVRGAGYGYTF.